The clone carrying this TCR beta chain showed up just once. Its antigen remains unknown. Some clones are missing from TCRdb's copy, which holds only in-frame ones; the method was immunoSEQ multiplex PCR. The sample lists 96,000 or so clones, about nine tenths occurring once. This entry belongs to a study of T cell responses to AZD1222 COVID-19 vaccine. Whole-study results and caveats: Following two doses of AZD1222, Spike-specific TCR breadth and depth rose.

CDR3 size: 15 residues. V lost 6 bases to trimming and J lost 2 bases, with 16 bases between them. From germline, CDR1 is MDHEN and CDR2 SYDVKM. The chain employs TRBV28 and TRBJ1-2; maybe TRBD1 (6 bases). This sequence originates from an adult in good health. The sample here was peripheral blood, taken on day 0 of AZD1222 vaccination. CDR3 coding DNA: TGTGCCAGCAGGCCCGGGACACCCAGAAACTATGGCTACACCTTC. Its protein is CASRPGTPRNYGYTF.